The present TCR beta chain was sequenced within a study of blood T cell repertoires in COVID-19. Seattle researchers signed up patients amid active infection and tracked them longitudinally. V was shortened by 0 bases and J by 1 base, with 9 bases between the two germline ends. The CDR3 sequence is 15 residues long. The germline V gene has CDR1 LGHNA and CDR2 YSLEER. Measured with immunoSEQ multiplex PCR; TCRdb has only the in-frame clones, and not every one. Of 250,000 to 400,000 clones listed, 70% to 90% were seen once; the top ten hold roughly 1.7%. This TCR was recovered from a woman in her twenties or thirties with COVID-19, enrolled during active disease. Material for sequencing was peripheral blood. The chain joins TRBV4-3 to TRBJ1-1, with D unclear. The CDR3 region has the DNA TGCGCCAGCAGCCAAGAGGCAAATTGGAACACTGAAGCTTTCTTT. Its translation is CASSQEANWNTEAFF.